This entry describes one T cell receptor (beta chain). Measured with immunoSEQ multiplex PCR; TCRdb has only the in-frame clones, and not every one. Of under 75,000 clones in the sample, more than 65% were seen once. The data were obtained in a study of blood T cell repertoires in COVID-19. The ends were cut back, 4 bases at V and 0 bases at J, with 11 bases in the middle. Germline V gene data show CDR1 as SGHDT and CDR2 as YYEEEE. CDR3 length: 14 amino acids. V is TRBV5-6 and J is TRBJ2-7; D is uncertain. Source material: peripheral blood. This receptor was taken from a woman between 70 and 85 years old with acute or convalescent COVID-19. The CDR3 spells CASSMASFSYEQYF. The CDR3 DNA is TGTGCCAGCAGCATGGCCAGTTTCTCCTACGAGCAGTACTTC.